The T cell receptor (beta chain) described here comes from a study of CD8+CD57+ T cells in acquired aplastic anemia. Turning to the study itself: Sorted CD4+ and CD8+ cells yielded around 3.3 ug of DNA on average. Regarding the study as a whole: Both patients and controls carried the same twenty-nine CD8+ CDR3 sequences.

Regarding this clonotype: Its target is not known.

V was clipped by 0 bases and J by 5 bases; unmatched bases: 10. Germline values: CDR1 SGHNT, CDR2 YYREEE (reference sequence). This CDR3 contains 16 residues. Both TCR beta VDJ combination and CDR3 sequence profiling were carried out. Genomic DNA was the template for this profiling. TCRdb itself ran the reads through MiXCR, one entry per CDR3 protein. The sample consists of about 220,000 distinct CDR3 sequences, 34% of them appearing once. Sequenced: sorted CD4+, CD8+, or CD8+CD57+ T cells (not recorded which) from PBMCs. The source of this sequence is a human donor in good health, serving as a control. The chain links TRBV5-4 to TRBJ1-2; the match to TRBD1 covers 7 bases. CDR3 sequence reads: CASSLGGGPDGYGYTF. CDR3 nucleotide sequence: TGTGCCAGCAGCTTGGGAGGGGGCCCCGATGGATATGGCTACACCTTC.